Included here is one TCR beta chain sequence, with context. The antigen this receptor binds is unknown. Base qualities are not at hand, and no much larger clone is one base apart. TCRbeta CDR3 regions were amplified from genomic DNA by means of the immunoSEQ Assay, a bias-controlled multiplex PCR. The paper's data handling went like this. The number of nucleated cells in each sample was estimated by amplification of reference gene primers within the assay. Sequence reads were collapsed and filtered to measure the absolute abundance of every unique TCRbeta CDR3 rearrangement. For each sample, productive Simpson clonality was calculated as the square root of Simpson's diversity index across productive rearrangements. Not all clones reach the TCRdb copy of this immuneACCESS table, which keeps in-frame sequences only. Checked studies attribute under half of the gap to unresolved V genes and leave the rest unexplained. V, J and clone size are those of that table, while D and trimming were read from the DNA. The sample table records more than 200,000 clones; about 89% of these occur just once. The top ten clones comprise around 4% of the sample.

This entry belongs to a study of blood T cell repertoires in COVID-19 (dated by TCRdb to 2018 to 2020). Looking at the study overall: Collaborator samples came from the United States, Italy and Spain and covered acute and convalescent phases of COVID-19. Samples were obtained from the ongoing ImmuneRACE study (first 160 participants) and from some 1,300 subjects provided by 6 global collaborators. A de-identified subject ID, COVID-19 status, age in years and sex were almost always included in the sample metadata. Where available, HLA class I and class II types were obtained from metadata supplied by the sample provider rather than from assay-based typing. Deeply sampled blood TCRbeta repertoires from subjects exposed to, actively infected with, or recovered from COVID-19 were included in the dataset. The repertoires were made available in a free public database intended to serve as a resource for research on the immune response to SARS-CoV-2. The material from the prospective study consisted of cDNA or gDNA derived from T cells, B-cell-depleted T cells, or PBMCs. Overall results and qualifications from the work: How much clinical and demographic metadata was included differed by source and by participant, and the metadata was provided uncurated.

Participants in the prospective study were enrolled through a virtual design, were aged roughly 18 to 100 years, and lived in approximately 25 United States geographic areas. Cohort assignment in the prospective study relied on participant-reported clinical history from a screening survey and a study questionnaire. Recovered participants in ImmuneRACE Cohort 3 were defined by two consecutive negative NP/OP PCR tests, clearance by a healthcare professional, or resolution of symptoms. In the prospective study, mobile phlebotomists collected whole blood, serum and a nasopharyngeal or oropharyngeal swab from each participant. Participants in the prospective study had the option to provide additional blood draws and questionnaires over an approximately 2-month period. Before DNA extraction, prospective study blood samples were shipped either frozen or at room temperature. The receptor comes from a woman aged 25 to 39 who had recovered from COVID-19. Sequencing was performed on PBMCs or T cells enriched from blood (not recorded which).

The nucleotides are TGTGCCAGCAGCGTAGGTGGCGGATTCTCTGGAAACACCATATATTTT. It codes for CASSVGGGFSGNTIYF. This receptor chain uses TRBV9 and TRBJ1-3, with the D gene uncertain. From the cysteine through the phenylalanine, the CDR3 covers 16 amino acids. CDR3 DNA only is kept here, 48 bases in frame from base 1. The germline V gene sets CDR1 to SGDLS and CDR2 to YYNGEE. V sheds 0 bases and J sheds 0 bases, leaving 10 bases between their ends.